This TCR beta chain was documented in a study of blood T cell repertoires in COVID-19. Study overall: Sites in the United States, Italy and Spain provided acute and convalescent COVID-19 samples. Sources were T cells, B-cell-depleted T cells, or PBMCs; the material itself was cDNA or gDNA.

Authors' data handling: Estimates of nucleated cell counts were drawn from the amplification of reference gene primers. Sequencing was performed with immunoSEQ multiplex PCR; in TCRdb, only in-frame clones are kept and a portion is missing. V, J and clone size are taken as reported in that table, and D and trimming were inferred from the DNA itself. The table includes around 230,000 clones, approximately 78% detected once. This CDR3 spans 14 amino acids. Germline lookup yields CDR1 ENHRY and CDR2 SYGVKD. Trimming took off 10 bases at V and 4 bases at J, with 19 bases between the two ends. The sequence was collected from a woman aged 55-70 years with active or convalescent COVID-19. This chain connects TRBV10-3 to TRBJ1-2, with D possibly being TRBD1 (5 bases). Sequencing used peripheral blood. The CDR3 nucleotides are TGTGCCACCTCCGTCAGGGAACTTGGCTATGGCTACACCTTC. Protein: CATSVRELGYGYTF.